This T cell receptor (beta chain) is drawn from a study of blood T cells in healthy people across ages. A sample-barcoded 5' primer and a J-beta primer mix were used in a second PCR of about 6 to 12 cycles. TCRdb called the 5' RACE reads again in MiXCR, with one record for every CDR3 protein. Of 1.5 million to 2 million distinct CDR3 sequences listed, around 36% were seen once; the top ten hold around 11%. With V trimmed by 6 bases and J by 4 bases, 13 bases remained unmatched. The CDR3 runs 16 residues. The specimen was blood. V usage is TRBV12-3 or TRBV12-4 and J usage is TRBJ2-3; 7 bases fit TRBD2. This TCR was recovered from a woman aged 30 to 39 in good health. The CDR3 DNA sequence: TGTGCCAGCAGCATATGGCCAGCGGGGAGTCCAGATACGCAGTATTTT. Translating gives CASSIWPAGSPDTQYF.